This TCR beta chain was recovered during a study of technical replicates of blood from a few donors. Generated by immunoSEQ multiplex PCR, the TCRdb table keeps only in-frame clones and is missing some. The table shows about 83,000 clones, with roughly 92% occurring only once. Trimming removed 9 bases from V and 0 bases from J, with 11 bases in between. The CDR3 has 13 amino acids. Germline CDR1 and CDR2: LNHDA and SQIVND (reference sequence). The receptor was isolated from a human donor in good health. The sequenced sample consisted of T cells isolated from PBMCs. The chain has TRBV19 and TRBJ1-1, with D tentatively TRBD1 (6 bases). CDR3 protein: CASTGQLNTEAFF. In DNA, the CDR3 is TGTGCCAGCACTGGACAGCTGAACACTGAAGCTTTCTTT.